The 32 T cell receptor beta chains below all came from one sample that was sequenced in a study of T-cell reconstitution after alpha-beta-depleted transplantation in children. Unique molecular identifiers were incorporated during preparation of the TCRbeta library. TCRdb re-analysed the PCR reads in MiXCR, keeping a single row per CDR3 protein. The data contain under 850,000 distinct CDR3 sequences, around 14% of them singletons. The specimen comprised PBMCs, sampled before TCRalphabeta/CD19-depleted stem cell transplant. The receptors were gathered from a girl aged 2 to 10 with congenital amegakaryocytic thrombocytopenia, due to receive a stem cell transplant.

This clonotype occurred many times. J is TRBJ1-2 and V is TRBV4-1; 9 bases are shared with TRBD1. V gave up 1 base and J gave up 6 bases; unmatched junction bases: 12. Germline V gene lookup returns CDR1 MGHRA and CDR2 YSYEKL. CDR3 size: 17 residues. DNA for the CDR3: TGCGCCAGCAGCCAAGGTGTTGTAGGGACAGGGCGGAATGGCTACACCTTC. Encoded protein: CASSQGVVGTGRNGYTF.

The table lists this clonotype with many counts. This chain uses TRBV15 with TRBJ1-4, with unresolved D. This CDR3 comprises 15 residues. The V gene's germline CDR1 is LNHNV and CDR2 YYDKDF (reference sequence). The germline V and J ends were trimmed by 5 bases and 0 bases, with 10 bases remaining between them. The CDR3 DNA reads TGTGCCACCAGCGCAACCTTTGCAACTAATGAAAAACTGTTTTTT. This gives the protein CATSATFATNEKLFF. Together with reference TRBV15 and TRBJ1-4, the CDR3 gives the full variable domain: DAMVIQNPRYQVTQFGKPVTLSCSQTLNHNVMYWYQQKSSQAPKLLFHYYDKDFNNEADTPDNFQSRRPNTSFCFLDIRSPGLGDTAMYLCATSATFATNEKLFFGSGTQLSVL.

In its sample, this clonotype was seen a few times. The CDR3 bases are TGTGCCAGCAGTAGGGGAGTCCATGAAAAACTGTTTTTT. It codes for CASSRGVHEKLFF. The rearrangement joins TRBV2 to TRBJ1-4, with D maybe TRBD1 (5 bases). Trimming stripped 5 bases from V and 6 bases from J, with 10 bases between. Germline values: CDR1 SNHLY, CDR2 FYNNEI. The CDR3 covers 13 residues.

V gene TRBV5-1 combines with J gene TRBJ2-1; 10 bases are a match to TRBD2. CDR3 length: 17 residues. The germline V gene has CDR1 SGHRS and CDR2 YFSETQ. The V gene end was trimmed by 0 bases and the J gene end by 4 bases; junction bases not matched to a gene: 7. This chain's CDR3 is CASSLAGSSGGYNEQFF. DNA for the CDR3: TGCGCCAGCAGCTTGGCTGGGTCTAGCGGGGGATACAATGAGCAGTTCTTC.

The chain uses TRBV20-1 and TRBJ2-7; 9 bases fit TRBD2. Trimming cost V 4 bases and J 3 bases; bases outside gene matches: 4. The CDR3 consists of 13 residues. The germline gives CDR1 DFQATT, CDR2 SNEGSKA (reference sequence). The CDR3 sequence: CSANAGGSYEQYF. Written as DNA, the CDR3 is TGCAGTGCTAACGCGGGGGGGAGCTACGAGCAGTACTTC.

Of note for this clonotype: This may stem from a read error, because a much larger clone lies one nucleotide away. The chain uses TRBV20-1 and TRBJ2-2, with 7 positions matching TRBD2. The CDR3 runs to 14 residues. Losses at the gene ends were 8 bases for V and 4 bases for J; bases not matched to a gene: 10. Germline V lookup: CDR1 DFQATT, CDR2 SNEGSKA (reference sequence). Here the CDR3 reads CSTQSGILTGELFF. Written as DNA, the CDR3 is TGCAGTACACAAAGCGGGATCCTCACCGGGGAGCTGTTTTTT.

The chain combines TRBV4-2 with TRBJ2-7; 10 bases agree with TRBD2. V dropped 4 bases and J dropped 0; count of bases not matched to a gene: 15. This CDR3 is 19 amino acids long. Germline lookup yields CDR1 LGHNA and CDR2 YNFKEQ. DNA of the CDR3: TGTGCCAGCAGCCCTGGAGTGGGACTAGCGATTTCCTACTCCTACGAGCAGTACTTC. This codes for CASSPGVGLAISYSYEQYF.

On this clonotype itself: A read error may be the cause here, since a much bigger clone is one base away. CDR3 nucleotides: TGTGCCAGCAGCACCAGGGGGAAAGAGACCCAGTACTTC. Translation: CASSTRGKETQYF. J is TRBJ2-5 and V is TRBV7-9; 7 bases agree with TRBD1. J gave up 3 bases and V 5 bases, and 3 bases lay outside the gene matches. CDR1 and CDR2 from the germline V gene are SEHNR and FQNEAQ (reference sequence). The CDR3 sequence is 13 residues long.

Remarks on this clonotype: Since a much larger clone is just one base distant, this may be a read error. J is TRBJ1-5 and V is TRBV5-1, with TRBD1 identical over 11 bases. CDR3 length equals 15 residues. Germline V CDR1 and CDR2: SGHRS, YFSETQ. This CDR3 reads CANSQRTGGVQPQHF. Here the CDR3 DNA reads TGCGCCAACAGCCAGAGGACAGGGGGCGTTCAGCCCCAGCATTTT. Full variable domain (rest looked up from reference TRBV5-1 and TRBJ1-5): KAGVTQTPRYLIKTRGQQVTLSCSPISGHRSVSWYQQTPGQGLQFLFEYFSETQRNKGNFPGRFSGRQFSNSRSEMNVSTLELGDSALYLCANSQRTGGVQPQHFGDGTRLSIL.

This clonotype was observed at least ten times. J is TRBJ2-1 and V is TRBV6-1; 11 bases align to TRBD2. After removal of 7 bases from V and 9 bases from J, the junction contained 20 bases not matched to a gene. This CDR3 spans 18 amino acids. CDR1 and CDR2 from the germline V gene are MNHNS and SASEGT. Here the CDR3 reads CASKGGDSRRLAGFEQFF. The CDR3, as DNA: TGTGCCAGCAAAGGAGGGGACAGCCGGCGACTAGCGGGATTTGAGCAGTTCTTC.

Notes on this clonotype: Being one base from a much bigger clone, this may be a read error. V gene TRBV5-5 combines with J gene TRBJ2-7, with D unresolved. The length of the CDR3 is 15 residues. Germline V CDR1 and CDR2: SGHKS, YYEKEE (reference sequence). V was clipped by 4 bases and J by 12 bases, with 26 bases between them. Here the CDR3 reads CASSARPAPGLALYF. Here the CDR3 DNA reads TGTGCCAGCAGCGCCCGACCTGCCCCGGGCTTGGCGCTGTACTTC.

The V gene is TRBV25-1, the J gene TRBJ2-3; possible D gene TRBD2, 5 bases. Germline V gene lookup returns CDR1 MGHDK and CDR2 SYGVNS. There are 13 residues in the CDR3. The V gene lost 8 bases and the J gene lost 0 bases, with 9 bases spanning the gap. This CDR3 reads CASGRTSTDTQYF. CDR3 DNA sequence: TGTGCCAGCGGCAGGACTAGCACAGATACGCAGTATTTT.

This clonotype was observed a handful of times. The chain has TRBV7-2 and TRBJ2-5, with D perhaps given as TRBD1 or TRBD2 (5 bases each). CDR1 is SGHTA, CDR2 FQGNSA, per germline. The CDR3 covers 15 residues. V was trimmed by 3 bases and J by 7 bases, leaving 18 bases between them. The CDR3 sequence is CASSFDVVRDGTQYF. The CDR3 DNA follows: TGTGCCAGCAGCTTTGACGTAGTAAGGGACGGGACCCAGTACTTC.

Ten or more counts support this clonotype. The chain couples TRBV20-1 to TRBJ2-7; 8 positions agree with TRBD1. The ends lost 0 bases at V and 3 bases at J; junction bases unmatched: 10. CDR3 length: 16 amino acids. Germline V gene sequence: CDR1 DFQATT, CDR2 SNEGSKA (reference sequence). The CDR3 protein is CSARDPQGATDYEQYF. CDR3 in DNA: TGCAGTGCTAGAGATCCGCAGGGGGCGACTGACTACGAGCAGTACTTC.

The CDR3 region is CASNEGMNSPLHF. CDR3 in DNA: TGCGCCAGCAATGAGGGGATGAATTCACCCCTCCACTTT. The rearrangement links TRBV5-1 to TRBJ1-6, with D possibly TRBD1 on 5 matching bases. The V gene lost 6 bases and the J gene lost 7 bases, with 11 bases spanning the gap. Germline CDR1 and CDR2: SGHRS and YFSETQ. The CDR3 has 13 amino acids.

This sequence joins TRBV7-2 and TRBJ2-7, with 9 bases that match TRBD2. CDR3 length: 15 residues. CDR1 SGHTA and CDR2 FQGNSA come from the germline V gene. The junction had 3 bases not matched to a gene; V was cut back by 3 bases and J by 0 bases. The CDR3 reads CASSLASGDSYEQYF. The CDR3, as DNA: TGTGCCAGCAGCTTGGCTAGCGGGGACTCCTACGAGCAGTACTTC.

This clonotype was observed a handful of times. The V and J genes are TRBV5-1 and TRBJ2-5; D call uncertain. The CDR3 extends over 15 amino acids. Trimming removed 9 bases from V and 2 bases from J, with 20 bases in between. Germline V CDR1 and CDR2: SGHRS, YFSETQ. The CDR3 reads CAITTFIVKQETQYF. CDR3 sequence (DNA): TGCGCCATCACTACCTTCATAGTGAAACAAGAGACCCAGTACTTC.

Ten or more counts support this clonotype. The rearrangement links TRBV20-1 to TRBJ2-1; weak D call: TRBD2 (5 bases). Germline-derived CDR1 and CDR2 are DFQATT and SNEGSKA (reference sequence). The CDR3 contains 13 residues. V was clipped by 5 bases and J by 2 bases, with 10 bases between them. The CDR3 here is CSAQRRAYNEQFF. Written as DNA, the CDR3 is TGCAGTGCTCAGCGGCGGGCCTACAATGAGCAGTTCTTC.

In its sample, this clonotype was seen many times. The V call is TRBV7-2, the J call TRBJ2-1; TRBD2 matches at 7 bases. This CDR3 contains 13 residues. V shed 1 base, J shed 15 bases, and the junction held 9 bases outside the gene matches. The V gene's germline CDR1 is SGHTA and CDR2 FQGNSA. CDR3 sequence: CASSLDRDYRLFF. CDR3 nucleotide sequence: TGTGCCAGCAGCTTAGACCGGGACTATCGGTTGTTCTTC.

This clonotype showed up just a few times. The V and J genes are TRBV4-1 and TRBJ1-5; 9 bases line up with TRBD1. Germline CDR1 MGHRA, CDR2 YSYEKL. The CDR3 totals 14 residues. J was trimmed by 7 bases and V by 4 bases; bases with no gene match: 5. In nucleotides, the CDR3 is TGCGCCAGCAGCCTAGGGGACAGGGTACAGCCCCAGCATTTT. Its translation is CASSLGDRVQPQHF.

This clonotype was seen repeatedly, ten times or more. V is TRBV29-1 and J is TRBJ2-1, with 8 bases identical to TRBD2. CDR1 and CDR2 (germline): SQVTM, ANQGSEA. V lost 1 base and J lost 8; bases outside the gene matches: 4. This CDR3 comprises 13 residues. The CDR3 spells CSVEVPAGDEQFF. CDR3 in DNA: TGCAGCGTTGAAGTTCCAGCGGGAGATGAGCAGTTCTTC.

This clonotype has only a few counts. The chain has TRBV18 and TRBJ2-3, with D possibly TRBD2 on 6 matching bases. The length of the CDR3 is 14 residues. Germline lookup yields CDR1 KGHSH and CDR2 LQKENI. Trimming stripped 8 bases from V and 2 bases from J, with 14 bases between. The DNA of the CDR3 is TGTGCCAGCCTCCCAGGGCGGGACACAGATACGCAGTATTTT. This gives the protein CASLPGRDTDTQYF.

The rearrangement uses TRBV5-1 and TRBJ2-2; TRBD2 matches 8 bases. The CDR3 is 15 residues long. In germline, CDR1 is SGHRS, CDR2 YFSETQ. The trim removed 3 bases at V and 3 bases at J, leaving 4 bases unmatched. The CDR3 DNA is TGCGCCAGCAGCTGGACTAGCCCCCACACCGGGGAGCTGTTTTTT. This translates into CASSWTSPHTGELFF.

V usage is TRBV3-1 and J usage is TRBJ2-1; no clear D gene. Trimming removed 5 bases from V and 7 bases from J, with 9 bases in between. The CDR3 length is 12 residues. CDR1 and CDR2 from the germline V gene are LGHDT and YNNKEL (reference sequence). The CDR3 region is CASSWVGNEQFF. For the CDR3, the DNA is TGTGCCAGCAGCTGGGTTGGGAATGAGCAGTTCTTC.

The genes are TRBV12-3 or TRBV12-4 and TRBJ2-3, with TRBD1 identical over 8 bases. V gave up 8 bases and J gave up 0 bases; unmatched junction bases: 10. CDR3 size: 16 residues. The CDR3 loop is CASVWTGTPSTDTQYF. The CDR3 nucleotides are TGTGCCAGCGTTTGGACAGGGACCCCTAGCACAGATACGCAGTATTTT.

This clonotype showed up many times. This sequence joins TRBV5-1 and TRBJ2-5; 7 bases agree with TRBD1. This CDR3 is 14 amino acids long. The J segment lost 2 bases and the V segment lost 0 bases, leaving 1 base of the junction unmatched. Germline loops: CDR1 SGHRS, CDR2 YFSETQ. The CDR3 bases are TGCGCCAGCAGCTTGGTGGGACAGCAAGAGACCCAGTACTTC. Amino acid sequence: CASSLVGQQETQYF.

This clonotype was observed a few times. The rearrangement uses TRBV7-6 and TRBJ1-6; 7 nucleotides align to TRBD1. CDR1 is SGHVS, CDR2 FNYEAQ, per germline. With V trimmed by 5 bases and J by 5 bases, 9 bases remained unmatched. The CDR3 covers 16 residues. The CDR3 region is CASSVAGTADNSPLHF. CDR3 DNA sequence: TGTGCCAGCAGCGTCGCCGGGACAGCCGATAATTCACCCCTCCACTTT.

This clonotype was observed many times. The chain uses TRBV20-1 and TRBJ2-5; D not certain. V lost 4 bases to trimming and J lost 7 bases, with 10 bases between them. The germline CDR1 and CDR2 sequences are DFQATT and SNEGSKA (reference sequence). This CDR3 has 11 amino acids. The CDR3 bases are TGCAGTGCTATGATATCAGGGACCCAGTACTTC. The encoded protein is CSAMISGTQYF.

About this clonotype: One end of the junction is discordant with germline, which a read error may explain. The chain has TRBV29-1 and TRBJ2-5, with 8 bases fitting TRBD2. CDR3 length equals 14 residues. Germline values: CDR1 SQVTM, CDR2 ANQGSEA. CDR3 sequence: CSVPSGSWGETKYF. CDR3 nucleotide sequence: TGCAGCGTCCCCAGCGGGAGTTGGGGAGAGACCAAGTACTTC.

There are many counts of this clonotype. The chain is built from TRBV27 and TRBJ1-5; 8 bases are shared with TRBD1. Germline CDR1 and CDR2: MNHEY and SMNVEV (reference sequence). Trimming took 6 bases from V and 3 from J; bases not matched to a gene: 7. The CDR3 has 15 residues. The CDR3 sequence: CASSKTGAFNQPQHF. CDR3 nucleotides: TGTGCCAGCAGCAAGACAGGGGCCTTCAATCAGCCCCAGCATTTT.

This clonotype was counted many times. The chain joins TRBV20-1 to TRBJ2-7; possible D gene TRBD2, 6 bases. Germline V gives CDR1 DFQATT, CDR2 SNEGSKA (reference sequence). With 3 bases removed from V and 5 bases from J, the gap between germline ends came to 20 bases. This CDR3 is built from 15 residues. The CDR3 spells CSASNRRAPADEQYF. CDR3 nucleotides: TGCAGTGCTAGCAACCGGAGGGCCCCAGCTGACGAGCAGTACTTC.

The genes are TRBV9 and TRBJ2-3; D not certain. Trimming removed 3 bases at V and 2 bases at J, with 4 bases between. This CDR3 contains 12 residues. CDR1 is SGDLS, CDR2 YYNGEE, per germline. CDR3 protein: CASSAYTDTQYF. The CDR3, as DNA: TGTGCCAGCAGCGCTTACACAGATACGCAGTATTTT.